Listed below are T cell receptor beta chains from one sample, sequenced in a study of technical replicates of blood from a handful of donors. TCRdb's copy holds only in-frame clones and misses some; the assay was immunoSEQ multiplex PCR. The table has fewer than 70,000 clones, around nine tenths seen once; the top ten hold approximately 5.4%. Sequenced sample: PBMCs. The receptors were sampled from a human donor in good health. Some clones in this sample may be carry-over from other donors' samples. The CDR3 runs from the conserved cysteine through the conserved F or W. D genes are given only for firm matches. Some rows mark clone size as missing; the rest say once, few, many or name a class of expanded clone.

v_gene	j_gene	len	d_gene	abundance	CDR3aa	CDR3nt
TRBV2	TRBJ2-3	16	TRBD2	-	CASSQLAGYNTDTQYF	TGTGCCAGCAGCCAACTAGCGGGATATAACACAGATACGCAGTATTTT
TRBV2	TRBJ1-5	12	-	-	CASSPISGPQHF	TGTGCCAGCAGCCCTATTAGCGGGCCCCAGCATTTT
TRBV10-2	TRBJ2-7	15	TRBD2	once	CASKRLAESTYEQYF	TGCGCCAGCAAGCGGCTAGCGGAGAGTACCTACGAGCAGTACTTC
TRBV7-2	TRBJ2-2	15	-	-	CASSETTANTGELFF	TGTGCCAGCAGTGAGACTACTGCGAACACCGGGGAGCTGTTTTTT
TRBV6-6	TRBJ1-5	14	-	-	CASSYGGGGQPQHF	TGTGCCAGCAGTTATGGGGGGGGCGGCCAGCCCCAGCATTTT
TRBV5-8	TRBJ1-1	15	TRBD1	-	CASSYLGTVNTEAFF	TGTGCCAGCAGCTATTTGGGGACAGTCAACACTGAAGCTTTCTTT
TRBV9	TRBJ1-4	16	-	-	CASSVGAGVTNEKLFF	TGTGCCAGCAGCGTAGGCGCAGGGGTAACTAATGAGAAACTGTTTTTT
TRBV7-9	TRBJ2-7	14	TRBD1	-	CASSFMTGDSEQYF	TGTGCCAGCAGCTTCATGACAGGGGACTCCGAGCAGTACTTC
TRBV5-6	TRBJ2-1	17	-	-	CASSFRPSRSSYNEQFF	TGTGCCAGCAGCTTTCGTCCGTCGCGAAGCTCCTACAATGAGCAGTTCTTC
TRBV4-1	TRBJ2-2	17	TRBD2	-	CASSPQGSGGPTGELFF	TGCGCCAGCAGCCCCCAAGGTAGCGGGGGCCCCACCGGGGAGCTGTTTTTT
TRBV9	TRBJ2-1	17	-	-	CASSVGSRGPSLNEQFF	TGTGCCAGCAGCGTAGGTTCACGAGGGCCCTCTTTGAATGAGCAGTTCTTC
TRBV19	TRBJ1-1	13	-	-	CASSIDWNTEAFF	TGTGCCAGTAGTATAGACTGGAACACTGAAGCTTTCTTT
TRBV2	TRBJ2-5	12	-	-	CASSRDQETQYF	TGTGCCAGCAGCCGGGACCAAGAGACCCAGTACTTC
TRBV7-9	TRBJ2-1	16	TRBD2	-	CASSLVSGVGGNEQFF	TGTGCCAGCAGCTTAGTGTCCGGGGTGGGGGGGAATGAGCAGTTCTTC
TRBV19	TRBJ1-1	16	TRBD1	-	CASSPAGTDTNTEAFF	TGTGCCAGTAGCCCGGCTGGGACAGATACTAACACTGAAGCTTTCTTT
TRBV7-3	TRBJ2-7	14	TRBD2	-	CASSLLAGGYEQYF	TGTGCCAGCAGCCTACTAGCGGGGGGCTACGAGCAGTACTTC
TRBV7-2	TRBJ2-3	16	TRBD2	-	CASSPIGGRAPDTQYF	TGTGCCAGCAGCCCTATCGGCGGGAGGGCCCCAGATACGCAGTATTTT
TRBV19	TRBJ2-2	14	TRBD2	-	CASSIIPGGGELFF	TGTGCCAGTAGTATCATTCCGGGGGGCGGGGAGCTGTTTTTT
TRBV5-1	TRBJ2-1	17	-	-	CASSPGMGSSSYNEQFF	TGCGCCAGCAGCCCGGGGATGGGCTCCAGCTCCTACAATGAGCAGTTCTTC
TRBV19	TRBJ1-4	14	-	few	CASVPQGANEKLFF	-
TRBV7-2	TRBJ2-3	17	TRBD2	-	CASSLDTSGRVTDTQYF	TGTGCCAGCAGCTTAGATACTAGCGGGAGGGTTACAGATACGCAGTATTTT
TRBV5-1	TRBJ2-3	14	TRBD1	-	CASSLGQGMDTQYF	TGCGCCAGCAGCCTGGGACAGGGGATGGATACGCAGTATTTT